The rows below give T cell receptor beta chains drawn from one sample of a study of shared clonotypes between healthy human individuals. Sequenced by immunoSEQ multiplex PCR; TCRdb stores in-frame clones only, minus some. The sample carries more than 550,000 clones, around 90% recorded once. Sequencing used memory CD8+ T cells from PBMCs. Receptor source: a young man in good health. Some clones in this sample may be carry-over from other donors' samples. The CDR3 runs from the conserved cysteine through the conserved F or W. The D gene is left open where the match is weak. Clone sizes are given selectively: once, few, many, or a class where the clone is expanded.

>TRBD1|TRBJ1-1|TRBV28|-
TGTGCCAGCAGCCTAAAAGGGACAGGGTTCGCTGAAGCTTTCTTT
CASSLKGTGFAEAFF
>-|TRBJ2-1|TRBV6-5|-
TGTGCCAGCACCTCCGGGACACGGGACCTCAATGAGCAGTTCTTC
CASTSGTRDLNEQFF
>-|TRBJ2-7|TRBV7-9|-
TGTGCCAGCAGCGGCCGGGCAGATTCCTACGAGCAGTACTTC
CASSGRADSYEQYF
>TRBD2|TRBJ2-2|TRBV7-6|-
TGTGCCAGCAGCTGGGGACTAGCGGGAGGGACTGACACCGGGGAGCTGTTTTTT
CASSWGLAGGTDTGELFF
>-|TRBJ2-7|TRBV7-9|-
TGTGCCAGCAGCTCGTCCCGGGGGACGGATGCCTACGAGCAGTACTTC
CASSSSRGTDAYEQYF
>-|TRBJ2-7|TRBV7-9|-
TGTGCCAGCAGCCTATATCGCTACGAGCAGTACTTC
CASSLYRYEQYF
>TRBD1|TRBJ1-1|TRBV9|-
TGTGCCAGCAGCGAGGACAGGGGAGAAGCTTTCTTT
CASSEDRGEAFF
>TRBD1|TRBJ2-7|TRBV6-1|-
TGTGCCAGCAGCGGGACAGAGGCCTACGAGCAGTACTTC
CASSGTEAYEQYF
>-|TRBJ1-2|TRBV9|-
TGTGCCAGCAGCGTCGGGAAAGGGGGCTACACCTTC
CASSVGKGGYTF
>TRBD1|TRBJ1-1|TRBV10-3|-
TGTGCCATCAGCGACCCGGGACAGGCGTTAATGAACACTGAAGCTTTCTTT
CAISDPGQALMNTEAFF
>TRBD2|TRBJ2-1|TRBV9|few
TGTGCCAGCAGCGCACTAGCGGCGAGCTACAATGAGCAGTTCTTC
CASSALAASYNEQFF
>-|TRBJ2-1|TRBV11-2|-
TGTGCCAGCAGCTTAGCGAATGAGCAGTTCTTC
CASSLANEQFF
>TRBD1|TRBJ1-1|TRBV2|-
TGTGCCAGCACCCAACCCCGGGACAGGGGAGGCAACACTGAAGCTTTCTTT
CASTQPRDRGGNTEAFF
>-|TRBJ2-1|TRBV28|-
TGTGCCAGCAGTTTTAGTTACAGGGCTTTGCATGAGCAGTTCTTC
CASSFSYRALHEQFF
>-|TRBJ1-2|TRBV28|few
TGTGCCAGCAGCCTTCGGACGGAGGTCTATGGCTACACCTTC
CASSLRTEVYGYTF
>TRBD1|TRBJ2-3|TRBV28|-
TGTGCCAGCAGTTTTAGGACAGGCACGGCAGATACGCAGTATTTT
CASSFRTGTADTQYF
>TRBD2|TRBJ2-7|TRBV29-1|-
TGCAGCGTTCGACTAGCGGGGTACTACGAGCAGTACTTC
CSVRLAGYYEQYF
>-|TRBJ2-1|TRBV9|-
TGTGCCAGCAGCCCGGGACGGAATTGGGACAATGAGCAGTTCTTC
CASSPGRNWDNEQFF
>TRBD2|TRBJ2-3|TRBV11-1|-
TGTGCCAGCAGCTTACCGACTAGCGGGAGCACAGATACGCAGTATTTT
CASSLPTSGSTDTQYF
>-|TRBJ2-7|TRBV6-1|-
TGTGCCAGCAGTTCGGACGGGATTGGGCCCTACGAGCAGTACTTC
CASSSDGIGPYEQYF
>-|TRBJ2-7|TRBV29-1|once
TGCAGCGCCCAGGGTTCTAGGGTGGGGTACGAGCAGTACTTC
CSAQGSRVGYEQYF
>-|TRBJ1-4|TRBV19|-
TGTGCCAGTAGTATTACAGGGTGGGAAAAACTGTTTTTT
CASSITGWEKLFF
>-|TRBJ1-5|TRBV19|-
TGTGCCAGTAGTATAGATCCGATGGACCAGGGAATATCACGCCCCCAGCATTTT
CASSIDPMDQGISRPQHF
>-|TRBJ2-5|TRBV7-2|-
TGTGCCAGCAGCTTAGCGTACGTCCCCGGGGAGACCCAGTACTTC
CASSLAYVPGETQYF
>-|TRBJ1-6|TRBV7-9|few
TGTGCCAGCAGCCGGGGGTCCTATAATTCACCCCTCCACTTT
CASSRGSYNSPLHF
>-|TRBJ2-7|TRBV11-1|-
TGTGCCAGCAGCTTAGGAGGGGCCGAGCAGTACTTC
CASSLGGAEQYF
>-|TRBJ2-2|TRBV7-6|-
TGTGCCAGCAGCTTAGGCAGGCCTATCGGGGAGCTGTTTTTT
CASSLGRPIGELFF
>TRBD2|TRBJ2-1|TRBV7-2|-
TGTGCCAGCAGCGCAACTAGCGGCTCCTACAATGAGCAGTTCTTC
CASSATSGSYNEQFF
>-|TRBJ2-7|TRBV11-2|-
TGTGCCAGCGCTCGTGGGACCCAGGGGAATTACGAGCAGTACTTC
CASARGTQGNYEQYF
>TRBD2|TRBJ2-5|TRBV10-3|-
TGTGCCATCAGTGAGTCGATTAGCGGGAGGGAGACCCAGTACTTC
CAISESISGRETQYF
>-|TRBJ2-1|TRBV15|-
TGTGCCACCAGCAGAGCGAACAATGAGCAGTTCTTC
CATSRANNEQFF
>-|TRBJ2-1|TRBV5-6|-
TGTGCCAGCAGGGGGACGTGGGCCGGGAAGTACAATGAGCAGTTCTTC
CASRGTWAGKYNEQFF
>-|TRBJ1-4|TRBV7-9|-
TGTGCCAGCAGCGAACCATACCTTAATGAAAAACTGTTTTTT
CASSEPYLNEKLFF
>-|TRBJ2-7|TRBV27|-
TGTGCCAGCGGGCCGATTATCTACGAGCAGTACTTC
CASGPIIYEQYF
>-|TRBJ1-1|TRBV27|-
TGTGCCAGCAGTTCAAGGACAGCCTCCACTGAAGCTTTCTTT
CASSSRTASTEAFF